The entry below describes one T cell receptor (beta chain). The antigen remains unidentified. This sample stems from a study of shared clonotypes between healthy human individuals. Study-wide results and caveats: Limitation of the genetic and exposure-history diversity represented came from the few donors. Investigators expected sequencing depth to affect clonotype sharing among donors.

Germline CDR1 SNHLY, CDR2 FYNNEI. CDR3 length equals 13 residues. V lost 6 bases to trimming and J lost 6 bases, with 12 bases between them. Evenly divided among several immunoSEQ plates was the genomic DNA of each subset. TCRdb's table, derived via immunoSEQ multiplex PCR, lists solely in-frame clones and lacks some. Of roughly 480,000 clones detected, roughly 85% appear once; the ten largest clones hold approximately 12%. This TCR was sampled from a middle-aged woman in good health. Some clones in this sample may be carry-over from other donors' samples. Specimen: PBMCs. The V call is TRBV2, the J call TRBJ1-5; D possibly corresponds to TRBD1 (6 bases). The DNA for the CDR3 is TGTGCCAGCAGCCAGGAGGGGGTTCAGCCCCAGCATTTT. Translating gives CASSQEGVQPQHF.